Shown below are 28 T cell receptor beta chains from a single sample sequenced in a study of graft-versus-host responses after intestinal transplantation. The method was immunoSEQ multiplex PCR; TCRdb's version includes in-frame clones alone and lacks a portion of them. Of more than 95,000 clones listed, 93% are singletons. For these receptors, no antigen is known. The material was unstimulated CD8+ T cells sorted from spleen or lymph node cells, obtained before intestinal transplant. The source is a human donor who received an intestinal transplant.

CDR3 bases: TGTGCCAGCGCGGGACTAGCCAGATACGAGCAGTACTTC. Translating it yields CASAGLARYEQYF. The chain has TRBV11-3 and TRBJ2-7; 9 positions agree with TRBD2. This CDR3 has 13 amino acids. J gave up 4 bases and V 8 bases, and 6 bases lay outside the gene matches. Germline-derived CDR1 and CDR2 are SGHNT and YENEEA.

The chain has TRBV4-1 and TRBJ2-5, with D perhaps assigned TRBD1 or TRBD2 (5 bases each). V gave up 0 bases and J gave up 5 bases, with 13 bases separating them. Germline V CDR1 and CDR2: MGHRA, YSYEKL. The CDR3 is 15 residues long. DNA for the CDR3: TGCGCCAGCAGCCAAGAACGTGGGGGTTGGGAGACCCAGTACTTC. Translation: CASSQERGGWETQYF.

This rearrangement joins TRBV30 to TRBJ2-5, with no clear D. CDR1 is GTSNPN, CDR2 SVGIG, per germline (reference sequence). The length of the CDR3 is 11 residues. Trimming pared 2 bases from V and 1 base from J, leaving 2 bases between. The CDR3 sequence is CAWSPQETQYF. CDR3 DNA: TGTGCCTGGAGTCCCCAAGAGACCCAGTACTTC.

DNA of the CDR3: TGTGCCAGCAGCGTAGCCCCGGGCCAGTACAATGAGCAGTTCTTC. This encodes CASSVAPGQYNEQFF. The chain combines TRBV9 with TRBJ2-1; the D is unclear. The germline V gene encodes CDR1 SGDLS and CDR2 YYNGEE. V was trimmed by 0 bases and J by 4 bases, leaving 11 bases between them. This CDR3 contains 15 residues.

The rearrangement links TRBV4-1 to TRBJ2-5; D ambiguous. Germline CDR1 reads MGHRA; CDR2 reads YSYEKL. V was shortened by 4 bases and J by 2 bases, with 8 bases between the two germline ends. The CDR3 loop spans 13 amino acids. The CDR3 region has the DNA TGCGCCAGCAGCCCTCAAGGTCAAGAGACCCAGTACTTC. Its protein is CASSPQGQETQYF.

CDR3: CASSQISGGSTDTQYF. CDR3 nucleotide sequence: TGCGCCAGCAGCCAAATCTCCGGGGGGAGCACAGATACGCAGTATTTT. The chain combines TRBV4-1 with TRBJ2-3; TRBD2 matches 7 bases. The CDR3 runs 16 residues. The J segment lost 0 bases and the V segment lost 2 bases, leaving 5 bases of the junction unmatched. Germline loops: CDR1 MGHRA, CDR2 YSYEKL.

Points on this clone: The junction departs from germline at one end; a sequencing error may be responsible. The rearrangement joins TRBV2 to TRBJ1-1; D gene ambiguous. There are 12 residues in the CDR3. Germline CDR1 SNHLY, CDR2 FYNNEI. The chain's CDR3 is CASREVNTEAFF. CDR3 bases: TGTGCCAGCAGGGAAGTGAACACTGAAGCTTTCTTT.

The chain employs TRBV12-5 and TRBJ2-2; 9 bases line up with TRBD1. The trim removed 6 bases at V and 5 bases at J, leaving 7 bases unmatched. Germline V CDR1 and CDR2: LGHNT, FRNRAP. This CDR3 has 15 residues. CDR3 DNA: TGTGCTAGTGGCCCCCGGGACAGGGTGACCGGGGAGCTGTTTTTT. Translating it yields CASGPRDRVTGELFF.

The CDR3, as DNA: TGTGCCAGCAGCTTAGGTATTGGACAGGCCTCCTACGAGCAGTACTTC. Translating it yields CASSLGIGQASYEQYF. The chain is built from TRBV7-9 and TRBJ2-7, with TRBD1 matching 7 bases. The CDR3 has 16 amino acids. CDR1 SEHNR and CDR2 FQNEAQ come from the germline V gene (reference sequence). V shed 1 base and J 0 bases; nucleotides not matched to a gene: 6.

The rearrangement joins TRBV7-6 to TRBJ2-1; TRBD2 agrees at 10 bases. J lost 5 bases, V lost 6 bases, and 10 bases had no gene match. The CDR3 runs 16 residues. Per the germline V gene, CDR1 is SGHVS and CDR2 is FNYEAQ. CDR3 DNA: TGTGCCAGCAGGCCTAGCGGGGGAATCCCAAACAATGAGCAGTTCTTC. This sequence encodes CASRPSGGIPNNEQFF.

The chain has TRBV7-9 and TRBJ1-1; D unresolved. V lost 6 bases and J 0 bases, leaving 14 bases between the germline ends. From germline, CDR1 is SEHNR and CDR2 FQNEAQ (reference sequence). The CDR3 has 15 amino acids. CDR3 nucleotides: TGTGCCAGCAGTGATGCACCCAAATTGAACACTGAAGCTTTCTTT. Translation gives CASSDAPKLNTEAFF.

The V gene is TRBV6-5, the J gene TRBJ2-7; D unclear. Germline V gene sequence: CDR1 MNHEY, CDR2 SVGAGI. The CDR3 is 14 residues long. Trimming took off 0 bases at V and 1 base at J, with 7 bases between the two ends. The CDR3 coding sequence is TGTGCCAGCAGTTACTCCGGGTCTTCCTACGAGCAGTACTTC. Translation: CASSYSGSSYEQYF.

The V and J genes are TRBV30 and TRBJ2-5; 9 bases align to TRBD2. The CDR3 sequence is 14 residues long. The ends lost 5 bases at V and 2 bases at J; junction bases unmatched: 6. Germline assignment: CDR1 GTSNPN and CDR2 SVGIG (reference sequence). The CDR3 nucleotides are TGTGCCTGGTCGTTGACTAGCGGTCAAGAGACCCAGTACTTC. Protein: CAWSLTSGQETQYF.

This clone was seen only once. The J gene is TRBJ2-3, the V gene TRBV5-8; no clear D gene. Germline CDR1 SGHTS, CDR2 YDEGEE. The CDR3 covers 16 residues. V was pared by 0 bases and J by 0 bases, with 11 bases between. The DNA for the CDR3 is TGTGCCAGCAGCTTGGGTTTCTTAATTAGCACAGATACGCAGTATTTT. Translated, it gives CASSLGFLISTDTQYF.

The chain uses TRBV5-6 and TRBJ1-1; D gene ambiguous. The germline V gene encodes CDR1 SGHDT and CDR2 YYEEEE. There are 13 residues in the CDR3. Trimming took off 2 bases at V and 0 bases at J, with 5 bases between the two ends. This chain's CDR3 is CASSFTVNTEAFF. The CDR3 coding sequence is TGTGCCAGCAGCTTCACAGTGAACACTGAAGCTTTCTTT.

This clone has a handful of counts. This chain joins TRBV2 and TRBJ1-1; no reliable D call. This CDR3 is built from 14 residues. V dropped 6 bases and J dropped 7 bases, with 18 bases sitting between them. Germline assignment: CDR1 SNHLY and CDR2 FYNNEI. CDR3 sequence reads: CASRELGGRDEAFF. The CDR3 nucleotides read TGTGCCAGCAGAGAGCTGGGAGGGAGAGATGAAGCTTTCTTT.

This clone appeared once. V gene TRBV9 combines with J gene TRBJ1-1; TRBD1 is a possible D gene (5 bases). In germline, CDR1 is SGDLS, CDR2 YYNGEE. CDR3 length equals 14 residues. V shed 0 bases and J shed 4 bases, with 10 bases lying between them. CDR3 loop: CASSVEYGGTEAFF. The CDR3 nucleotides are TGTGCCAGCAGCGTAGAGTACGGGGGCACTGAAGCTTTCTTT. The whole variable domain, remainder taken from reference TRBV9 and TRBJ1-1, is DSGVTQTPKHLITATGQRVTLRCSPRSGDLSVYWYQQSLDQGLQFLIQYYNGEERAKGNILERFSAQQFPDLHSELNLSSLELGDSALYFCASSVEYGGTEAFFGQGTRLTVV.

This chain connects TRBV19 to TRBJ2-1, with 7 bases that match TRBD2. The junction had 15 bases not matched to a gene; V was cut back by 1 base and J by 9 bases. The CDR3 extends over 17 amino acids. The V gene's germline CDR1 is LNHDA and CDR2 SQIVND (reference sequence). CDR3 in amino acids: CASSIVPPSGLGGEQFF. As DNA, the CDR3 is TGTGCCAGTAGTATAGTTCCCCCTAGCGGCCTGGGGGGTGAGCAGTTCTTC.

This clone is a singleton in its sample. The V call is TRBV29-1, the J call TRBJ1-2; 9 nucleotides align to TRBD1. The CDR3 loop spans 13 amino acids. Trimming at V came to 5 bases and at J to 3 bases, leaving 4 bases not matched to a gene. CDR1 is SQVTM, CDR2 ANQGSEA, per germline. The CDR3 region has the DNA TGCAGCGTTCCGGGACAGGGCGACTATGGCTACACCTTC. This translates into CSVPGQGDYGYTF. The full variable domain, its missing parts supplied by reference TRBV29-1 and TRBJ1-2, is SAVISQKPSRDICQRGTSLTIQCQVDSQVTMMFWYRQQPGQSLTLIATANQGSEATYESGFVIDKFPISRPNLTFSTLTVSNMSPEDSSIYLCSVPGQGDYGYTFGSGTRLTVV.

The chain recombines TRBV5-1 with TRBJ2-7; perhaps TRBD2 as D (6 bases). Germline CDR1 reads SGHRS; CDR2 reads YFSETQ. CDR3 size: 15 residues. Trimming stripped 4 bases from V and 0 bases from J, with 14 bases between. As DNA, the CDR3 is TGCGCCAGCAGCCCGGGGACTGTTTACTCCTACGAGCAGTACTTC. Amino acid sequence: CASSPGTVYSYEQYF.

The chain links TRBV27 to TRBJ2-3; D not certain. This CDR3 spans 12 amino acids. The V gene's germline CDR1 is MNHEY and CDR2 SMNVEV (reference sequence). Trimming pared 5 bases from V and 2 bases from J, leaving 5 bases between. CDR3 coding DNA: TGTGCCAGCAGTCCATCCACAGATACGCAGTATTTT. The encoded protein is CASSPSTDTQYF.

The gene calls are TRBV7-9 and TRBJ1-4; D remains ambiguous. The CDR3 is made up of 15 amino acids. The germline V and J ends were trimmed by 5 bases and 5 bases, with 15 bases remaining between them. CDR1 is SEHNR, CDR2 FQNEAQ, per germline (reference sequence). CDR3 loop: CASSPSPGGNEKLFF. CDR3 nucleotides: TGTGCCAGCAGCCCCTCCCCCGGAGGAAATGAAAAACTGTTTTTT.

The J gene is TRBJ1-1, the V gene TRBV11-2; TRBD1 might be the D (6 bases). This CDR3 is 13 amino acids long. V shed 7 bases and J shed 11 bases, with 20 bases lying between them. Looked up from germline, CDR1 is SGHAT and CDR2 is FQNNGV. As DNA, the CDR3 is TGTGCCAGCACCCCCCCCGGGGGGCGGCAGGCTTTCTTT. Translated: CASTPPGGRQAFF.

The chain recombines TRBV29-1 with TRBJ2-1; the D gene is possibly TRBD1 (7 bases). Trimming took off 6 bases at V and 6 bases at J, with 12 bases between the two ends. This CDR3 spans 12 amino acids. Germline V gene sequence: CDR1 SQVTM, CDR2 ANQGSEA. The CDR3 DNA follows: TGCAGCGTACGCAGGGGGGTCAATGAGCAGTTCTTC. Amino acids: CSVRRGVNEQFF.

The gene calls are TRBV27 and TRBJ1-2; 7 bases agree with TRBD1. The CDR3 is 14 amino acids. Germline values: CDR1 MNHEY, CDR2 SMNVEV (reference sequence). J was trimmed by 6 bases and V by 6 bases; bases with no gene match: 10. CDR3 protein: CASSGGTARDGYTF. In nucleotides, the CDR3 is TGTGCCAGCAGCGGGGGGACAGCGAGAGATGGCTACACCTTC.

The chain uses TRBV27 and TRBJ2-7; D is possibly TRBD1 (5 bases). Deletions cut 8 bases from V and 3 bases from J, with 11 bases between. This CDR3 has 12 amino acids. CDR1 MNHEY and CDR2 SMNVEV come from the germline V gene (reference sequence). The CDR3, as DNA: TGTGCCAGCGGGGCATCGGGCTACGAGCAGTACTTC. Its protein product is CASGASGYEQYF.

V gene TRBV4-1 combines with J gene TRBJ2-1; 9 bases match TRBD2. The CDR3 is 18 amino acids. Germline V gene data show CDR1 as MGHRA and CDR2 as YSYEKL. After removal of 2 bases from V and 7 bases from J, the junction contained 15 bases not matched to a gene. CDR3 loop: CASSQRTGGGAGGNEQFF. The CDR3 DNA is TGCGCCAGCAGCCAACGGACTGGCGGGGGGGCCGGGGGGAATGAGCAGTTCTTC.

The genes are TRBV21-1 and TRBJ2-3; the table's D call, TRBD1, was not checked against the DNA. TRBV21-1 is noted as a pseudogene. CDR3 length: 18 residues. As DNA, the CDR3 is TGTGCCAGCAGCAAAATTTATAATTCAGACAGGCGCACAGATACGCAGTATTTT. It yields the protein CASSKIYNSDRRTDTQYF.